These 6 T cell receptor beta chains came from one sample sequenced in a study of cytotoxic CD8 clonotypes in ibrutinib-treated CLL. Assay: immunoSEQ multiplex PCR; the TCRdb copy retains only in-frame clones and omits some. The profile shows more than 200,000 clones, 79% of them singletons. Sequences were derived from PBMCs, sampled after 12 months of ibrutinib treatment. Source of these receptors: a human donor with chronic lymphocytic leukemia.

This clone was counted a few times. The gene calls are TRBV4-2 and TRBJ2-4; D possibly corresponds to TRBD2 (7 bases). Trimming removed 4 bases at V and 1 base at J, with 14 bases between. CDR3 length: 16 residues. Germline V lookup: CDR1 LGHNA, CDR2 YNFKEQ. The CDR3 DNA reads TGTGCCAGCAGCCCATGGGGGGGCATTGCCAAAAACATTCAGTACTTC. Translated, it gives CASSPWGGIAKNIQYF.

This chain joins TRBV7-6 and TRBJ2-2, with D possibly TRBD2 on 6 matching bases. There are 14 residues in the CDR3. The V gene's germline CDR1 is SGHVS and CDR2 FNYEAQ. The V gene lost 4 bases and the J gene lost 4 bases, with 10 bases spanning the gap. CDR3 protein: CASSSLAFTGELFF. CDR3 nucleotide sequence: TGTGCCAGCAGCTCGCTAGCGTTCACCGGGGAGCTGTTTTTT.

In its sample, this clone was seen a few times. The V call is TRBV30, the J call TRBJ2-7; TRBD1 matches at 7 bases. The germline gives CDR1 GTSNPN, CDR2 SVGIG (reference sequence). The CDR3 loop spans 13 amino acids. Trimming took 4 bases from V and 1 from J; bases not matched to a gene: 4. The CDR3 is CAWKGQASYEQYF. CDR3 in DNA: TGTGCCTGGAAAGGACAGGCGTCCTACGAGCAGTACTTC.

This clone came up once. This rearrangement joins TRBV29-1 to TRBJ2-7; no firm D call. This CDR3 contains 12 residues. CDR1 is SQVTM and CDR2 is ANQGSEA in the germline V gene. V shed 1 base and J shed 3 bases, with 7 bases lying between them. The CDR3 loop is CSVEGRSYEQYF. The DNA for the CDR3 is TGCAGCGTTGAAGGCAGAAGCTACGAGCAGTACTTC.

This clone was found once. The V gene is TRBV7-8, the J gene TRBJ1-5; unclear D gene. The germline V gene has CDR1 SGHVS and CDR2 FQNEAQ. V lost 5 bases and J 2 bases, leaving 13 bases between the germline ends. CDR3 length: 15 residues. The CDR3 nucleotides are TGTGCCAGCAGCCCTCGGTTCGCGGGCAATCAGCCCCAGCATTTT. Its translation is CASSPRFAGNQPQHF.

The genes are TRBV5-1 and TRBJ2-2; TRBD1 aligns across 11 bases. Germline CDR1 SGHRS, CDR2 YFSETQ. With 4 bases clipped from V and 2 bases from J, the junction kept 4 bases outside the gene matches. The CDR3 is 16 amino acids. In nucleotides, the CDR3 is TGCGCCAGCAGCCCAGGGACAGGGGGAAACACCGGGGAGCTGTTTTTT. Residues: CASSPGTGGNTGELFF.